The 17 T cell receptor beta chains in this list originate from one sample, sequenced in a study of T-cell reconstitution after alpha-beta-depleted transplantation in children. Researchers prepared the TCRbeta library using unique molecular identifiers, the study reports. One entry per CDR3 protein results from TCRdb running MiXCR on the PCR reads. The sample includes about 580,000 distinct CDR3 sequences, 20% to 25% of them seen just once. Sequenced here: PBMCs, mostly from graft donor cells, sampled 360 days after TCRalphabeta/CD19-depleted stem cell transplant. The receptors shown here come from a boy under three years old who had a stem cell transplant for acute myeloid leukemia, so the T cells may come from the graft donor.

The rearrangement links TRBV6-1 to TRBJ1-5; D is undetermined. Trimming shortened V by 6 bases and J by 9 bases, and 18 bases separated the two germline ends. Germline loops: CDR1 MNHNS, CDR2 SASEGT. The CDR3 covers 14 residues. Here the CDR3 reads CASRTRAELRPQHF. The CDR3 DNA is TGTGCCAGCAGAACACGGGCCGAACTAAGGCCCCAGCATTTT.

The chain carries TRBV6-1 and TRBJ1-1, with TRBD1 identical over 12 bases. V gave up 6 bases and J gave up 8 bases; unmatched junction bases: 4. This CDR3 region has 13 residues. The germline V gene has CDR1 MNHNS and CDR2 SASEGT. In DNA, the CDR3 is TGTGCCAGCAGGAGGGACAGGGGGCAGGAAGCTTTCTTT. Translating gives CASRRDRGQEAFF.

This chain uses TRBV28 with TRBJ2-3; unclear D gene. V lost 5 bases and J 2 bases, leaving 17 bases between the germline ends. The CDR3 has 16 amino acids. CDR1 is MDHEN and CDR2 is SYDVKM in the germline V gene. The CDR3 sequence: CASSLLRASTTDTQYF. The CDR3 DNA reads TGTGCCAGCAGTCTCCTTCGGGCCAGTACCACAGATACGCAGTATTTT.

The CDR3 protein is CATKRTVGLGEQYV. CDR3 DNA: TGTGCCACCAAACGGACTGTAGGGCTTGGTGAGCAGTACGTC. This rearrangement joins TRBV2 to TRBJ2-7; tentatively, D is TRBD2 (5 bases). This CDR3 region has 14 residues. Germline V lookup: CDR1 SNHLY, CDR2 FYNNEI. The V end was cut by 10 bases, the J end by 7 bases, with 23 bases between.

V usage is TRBV3-1 and J usage is TRBJ1-1; no definite D call. The V and J ends lost 2 bases and 1 base respectively, with 8 bases between them. The CDR3 has 14 amino acids. Germline V gives CDR1 LGHDT, CDR2 YNNKEL (reference sequence). The CDR3 DNA follows: TGTGCCAGCAGCCAATTGCCAACGAACACTGAAGCTTTCTTT. It is translated as CASSQLPTNTEAFF.

This clonotype showed up many times. The chain is built from TRBV7-9 and TRBJ2-1; 9 nucleotides line up with TRBD2. The germline V gene encodes CDR1 SEHNR and CDR2 FQNEAQ (reference sequence). This CDR3 is 15 amino acids long. Trimming cost V 6 bases and J 5 bases; bases outside gene matches: 8. The CDR3 DNA follows: TGTGCCAGCAGTTTGTCTAGCGGGAAGGACAATGAGCAGTTCTTC. Translation gives CASSLSSGKDNEQFF.

The rearrangement links TRBV12-3 or TRBV12-4 to TRBJ2-1; 15 nucleotides line up with TRBD2. The CDR3 is 18 residues long. V was clipped by 6 bases and J by 4 bases; unmatched bases: 10. The DNA for the CDR3 is TGTGCCAGCAGACCCTCGCCGGGACTAGCGGGGGGTTACAATGAGCAGTTCTTC. Translation gives CASRPSPGLAGGYNEQFF.

This clonotype was found a few times. The gene calls are TRBV7-8 and TRBJ2-7; perhaps TRBD1 as D (6 bases). The CDR3 contains 15 residues. V lost 5 bases and J 4 bases, leaving 18 bases between the germline ends. CDR1 SGHVS and CDR2 FQNEAQ come from the germline V gene. CDR3 residues: CASSPAQGTIYEQYF. The DNA of the CDR3 is TGTGCCAGCAGCCCCGCACAGGGAACGATATACGAGCAGTACTTC.

There are many counts of this clonotype. The V and J genes are TRBV9 and TRBJ1-4, with 9 bases aligning to TRBD1. The J segment lost 8 bases and the V segment lost 4 bases, leaving 9 bases of the junction unmatched. Germline V gene lookup returns CDR1 SGDLS and CDR2 YYNGEE. The CDR3 runs 15 residues. The DNA for the CDR3 is TGTGCCAGCAGCCCTGATACAGGGGGCCGGGAAAAACTGTTTTTT. Encoded protein: CASSPDTGGREKLFF.

This clonotype was seen many times. This chain links TRBV4-3 with TRBJ1-2; D is unresolved. Per germline, CDR1 LGHNA and CDR2 YSLEER. The germline V and J ends were trimmed by 1 base and 8 bases, with 8 bases remaining between them. The CDR3 contains 12 residues. In DNA form, the CDR3 reads TGCGCCAGCAGCCAAGGTGCCCCCGGCTACACCTTC. The encoded protein is CASSQGAPGYTF.

There are many counts of this clonotype. V usage is TRBV20-1 and J usage is TRBJ2-1; perhaps TRBD1 as D (5 bases). Trimming removed 1 base at V and 5 bases at J, with 18 bases between. The CDR3 has 16 residues. Looked up from germline, CDR1 is DFQATT and CDR2 is SNEGSKA (reference sequence). The CDR3 nucleotides read TGCAGTGCTAGAGTTCAAACACAGGTTATAAACAATGAGCAGTTCTTC. This sequence encodes CSARVQTQVINNEQFF.

The table lists this clonotype with a few counts. J is TRBJ2-7 and V is TRBV4-3; D is perhaps TRBD1 (5 bases). Per the germline V gene, CDR1 is LGHNA and CDR2 is YSLEER. The CDR3 extends over 16 amino acids. V lost 2 bases and J lost 4, with 18 bases in between. CDR3 nucleotide sequence: TGCGCCAGCAGCCAATCCGGAACAGGATTCTCGTACGAGCAGTACTTC. This codes for CASSQSGTGFSYEQYF.

This chain joins TRBV6-5 and TRBJ2-5, with a weak D call TRBD2 (5 bases). The CDR3 loop spans 13 amino acids. Germline loops: CDR1 MNHEY, CDR2 SVGAGI. V gave up 2 bases and J gave up 5 bases, with 9 bases separating them. DNA for the CDR3: TGTGCCAGCAGTTACCGAGGGCTTGAGACCCAGTACTTC. It is translated as CASSYRGLETQYF.

J is TRBJ2-7 and V is TRBV6-2 or TRBV6-3; D is possibly TRBD2 (6 bases). CDR3 length: 15 amino acids. Trimming stripped 5 bases from V and 0 bases from J, with 14 bases between. Germline values: CDR1 MNHEY, CDR2 SVGEGT. This CDR3 is CASSPAGQSSYEQYF. CDR3 DNA: TGTGCCAGCAGTCCTGCGGGGCAGAGCTCCTACGAGCAGTACTTC.

This clonotype was detected only a few times. The rearrangement joins TRBV7-2 to TRBJ2-2; tentatively, D is TRBD1 (5 bases). V was shortened by 3 bases and J by 5 bases, with 16 bases between the two germline ends. This CDR3 has 16 amino acids. Germline V gene sequence: CDR1 SGHTA, CDR2 FQGNSA. CDR3 in amino acids: CASSLPGLTRTGELFF. The CDR3 region has the DNA TGTGCCAGCAGCTTGCCAGGGCTAACAAGAACCGGGGAGCTGTTTTTT. The full variable domain, its missing parts supplied by reference TRBV7-2 and TRBJ2-2, is GAGVSQSPSNKVTEKGKDVELRCDPISGHTALYWYRQSLGQGLEFLIYFQGNSAPDKSGLPSDRFSAERTGGSVSTLTIQRTQQEDSAVYLCASSLPGLTRTGELFFGEGSRLTVL.

Worth noting for this clonotype: This may be a read error, as it is one base from a much larger clone. V usage is TRBV6-6 and J usage is TRBJ1-1; weak D call: TRBD1 (5 bases). The V gene lost 8 bases and the J gene lost 6 bases, with 10 bases spanning the gap. Per germline, CDR1 MNHNY and CDR2 SVGAGI (reference sequence). This CDR3 comprises 11 residues. The CDR3 sequence: CASRRDAEAFF. Here the CDR3 DNA reads TGTGCCAGCCGACGGGACGCTGAAGCTTTCTTT.

In its sample, this clonotype was seen many times. V usage is TRBV6-5 and J usage is TRBJ2-6; 11 nucleotides agree with TRBD1. Unmatched junction bases numbered 9, after V lost 4 bases and J lost 1 base. Germline-derived CDR1 and CDR2 are MNHEY and SVGAGI. The CDR3 contains 19 residues. CDR3 amino acids: CASSLTAGTGGSGANVLTF. As DNA, the CDR3 is TGTGCCAGCAGTTTGACTGCCGGGACAGGGGGTTCTGGGGCCAACGTCCTGACTTTC.